These T cell receptor beta chains were read from a single sample in a study of blood T cell repertoires in COVID-19. Libraries were prepared by immunoSEQ multiplex PCR; TCRdb keeps only in-frame clonotypes and omits some of them. Of roughly 150,000 clones in the sample, 83% were seen once. The sample comprised peripheral blood. All receptors come from an elderly woman with acute or convalescent COVID-19. Both conserved end residues are part of each CDR3. Fields, in order: V gene, J gene, CDR3 protein.

TRBV5-5,TRBJ2-5,CASSLDGGGSETQYF
TRBV10-3,TRBJ2-2,CAISESGSARGTGELFF
TRBV28,TRBJ2-6,CASSVRSGANVLTF
TRBV18,TRBJ2-4,CASSPGQGNDLAKNIQYF
TRBV28,TRBJ1-2,CASRLTGYYGYTF
TRBV19,TRBJ2-6,CASTFIQANSGANVLTF
TRBV7-6,TRBJ2-2,CASSLYRPSEGGELFF
TRBV6-5,TRBJ2-4,CASGQTGFRDIQYF
TRBV6-5,TRBJ2-4,CASSPGGPKYF
TRBV28,TRBJ1-3,CASRPQGHGNTIYF